The rows below give T cell receptor beta chains drawn from one sample of a study of quantifying T cell responses using KT2 cells. TCRdb fed the UMI-ligation and nested PCR reads into MiXCR, producing one record per CDR3 protein. The table lists around 30,000 distinct CDR3 sequences, about 9.4% of them singletons. The source material was PBMCs spiked with cells of the T cell clone KT2. The receptors come from a human donor. Both conserved end residues are part of each CDR3. Each record gives: D gene, clone size, V gene, J gene, CDR3 protein, CDR3 DNA. The D gene is left open where the match is weak. Expanded clones get a size class; other rows say once, few or many, or leave the size out.

d_gene: TRBD2; abundance: .; v_gene: TRBV2; j_gene: TRBJ2-3; CDR3aa: CASTSGRVSTDTQYF; CDR3nt: TGTGCCAGCACTAGCGGGAGGGTTAGCACAGATACGCAGTATTTT
d_gene: .; abundance: .; v_gene: TRBV20-1; j_gene: TRBJ1-2; CDR3aa: CSGRGSSNYGYTF; CDR3nt: TGCAGTGGACGTGGCAGTTCTAACTATGGCTACACCTTC
d_gene: TRBD2; abundance: few; v_gene: TRBV7-6; j_gene: TRBJ2-7; CDR3aa: CASSSGLAGEQYF; CDR3nt: TGTGCCAGCAGCTCGGGACTAGCGGGGGAGCAGTACTTC
d_gene: TRBD1; abundance: few; v_gene: TRBV20-1; j_gene: TRBJ2-5; CDR3aa: CSARPAPGQGPETQYF; CDR3nt: TGCAGTGCTAGACCCGCCCCGGGACAGGGGCCAGAGACCCAGTACTTC
d_gene: .; abundance: few; v_gene: TRBV6-1; j_gene: TRBJ1-2; CDR3aa: CASSDDSTGDYGYTF; CDR3nt: TGTGCCAGCAGTGATGACTCGACGGGGGATTATGGCTACACCTTC
d_gene: .; abundance: many; v_gene: TRBV5-6; j_gene: TRBJ2-1; CDR3aa: CASSLGRNYNEQFF; CDR3nt: TGTGCCAGCAGCCTGGGACGGAACTACAATGAGCAGTTCTTC
d_gene: .; abundance: few; v_gene: TRBV20-1; j_gene: TRBJ2-1; CDR3aa: CSVLPEGGYNEQFF; CDR3nt: TGCAGTGTCCTCCCGGAGGGGGGTTACAATGAGCAGTTCTTC
d_gene: TRBD2; abundance: few; v_gene: TRBV25-1; j_gene: TRBJ2-1; CDR3aa: CASSDGAGDGNEQFF; CDR3nt: TGTGCCAGCAGTGATGGAGCGGGAGATGGAAATGAGCAGTTCTTC
d_gene: TRBD2; abundance: medium-sized; v_gene: TRBV20-1; j_gene: TRBJ2-2; CDR3aa: CSARAPRGGDTGELFF; CDR3nt: TGCAGTGCTAGAGCACCCCGGGGGGGCGACACCGGGGAGCTGTTTTTT
d_gene: TRBD1; abundance: many; v_gene: TRBV12-3/TRBV12-4; j_gene: TRBJ2-7; CDR3aa: CASTGTGMHEQYF; CDR3nt: TGTGCCAGCACCGGGACAGGGATGCACGAGCAGTACTTC
d_gene: .; abundance: many; v_gene: TRBV6-2/TRBV6-3; j_gene: TRBJ2-7; CDR3aa: CASSQTREQYF; CDR3nt: TGTGCCAGCAGCCAGACTCGGGAGCAGTACTTC
d_gene: .; abundance: .; v_gene: TRBV9; j_gene: TRBJ1-3; CDR3aa: CASSVTSSGNTIYF; CDR3nt: TGTGCCAGCAGCGTGACGTCCTCTGGAAACACCATATATTTT
d_gene: TRBD2; abundance: few; v_gene: TRBV11-3; j_gene: TRBJ2-1; CDR3aa: CASTLSLGGGLGTNEQFF; CDR3nt: TGTGCCAGCACCCTGTCGTTGGGGGGAGGACTAGGTACCAATGAGCAGTTCTTC
d_gene: TRBD2; abundance: .; v_gene: TRBV6-1; j_gene: TRBJ2-3; CDR3aa: CASSPSGGARDTQYF; CDR3nt: TGTGCCAGCAGCCCCAGCGGGGGGGCTAGAGATACGCAGTATTTT
d_gene: TRBD1; abundance: .; v_gene: TRBV4-1; j_gene: TRBJ1-2; CDR3aa: CASSQAPGQGVYGYTF; CDR3nt: TGCGCCAGCAGCCAAGCCCCGGGACAGGGGGTATATGGCTACACCTTC
d_gene: TRBD1; abundance: .; v_gene: TRBV12-3/TRBV12-4; j_gene: TRBJ1-4; CDR3aa: CDSSSRDRGNEKLFF; CDR3nt: TGTGACAGCAGTTCCCGGGACAGGGGAAATGAAAAACTGTTTTTT
d_gene: .; abundance: few; v_gene: TRBV6-1; j_gene: TRBJ1-6; CDR3aa: CASSEAPSGSSPLHF; CDR3nt: TGTGCCAGCAGTGAAGCGCCTTCGGGATCTTCACCCCTCCACTTT
d_gene: .; abundance: few; v_gene: TRBV11-2; j_gene: TRBJ2-1; CDR3aa: CASSPQLGGEQFF; CDR3nt: TGTGCCAGCAGCCCCCAGCTAGGGGGTGAGCAGTTCTTC
d_gene: TRBD1; abundance: many; v_gene: TRBV12-3/TRBV12-4; j_gene: TRBJ1-2; CDR3aa: CASSLGQGYRGYTF; CDR3nt: TGTGCCAGCAGTTTAGGACAGGGATATCGTGGCTACACCTTC
d_gene: TRBD2; abundance: medium-sized; v_gene: TRBV24-1; j_gene: TRBJ2-1; CDR3aa: CATEGGAHNEQFF; CDR3nt: TGTGCCACCGAGGGAGGGGCCCACAATGAGCAGTTCTTC
d_gene: TRBD2; abundance: many; v_gene: TRBV4-3; j_gene: TRBJ2-1; CDR3aa: CASSQGLAGGHEQFF; CDR3nt: TGCGCCAGCAGCCAAGGACTAGCGGGAGGTCACGAGCAGTTCTTC
d_gene: .; abundance: medium-sized; v_gene: TRBV27; j_gene: TRBJ1-5; CDR3aa: CASSLSQGNQPQHF; CDR3nt: TGTGCCAGCAGTTTATCGCAGGGAAATCAGCCCCAGCATTTT
d_gene: .; abundance: many; v_gene: TRBV6-4; j_gene: TRBJ2-3; CDR3aa: CASSAERARTDTQYF; CDR3nt: TGTGCCAGCAGCGCGGAGCGGGCACGCACAGATACGCAGTATTTT
d_gene: .; abundance: .; v_gene: TRBV3-1; j_gene: TRBJ1-5; CDR3aa: CASSPASGRGRQPQHF; CDR3nt: TGTGCCAGCAGCCCTGCGTCGGGCAGGGGTAGGCAGCCCCAGCATTTT
d_gene: .; abundance: .; v_gene: TRBV6-4; j_gene: TRBJ2-3; CDR3aa: CASSDSSGRGTDTQYF; CDR3nt: TGTGCCAGCAGTGACTCGAGCGGAAGGGGGACAGATACGCAGTATTTT
d_gene: .; abundance: .; v_gene: TRBV11-3; j_gene: TRBJ2-7; CDR3aa: CASSSQGLGQPGGEQYF; CDR3nt: TGTGCCAGCAGCTCCCAGGGGTTGGGACAGCCGGGGGGGGAGCAGTACTTC
d_gene: .; abundance: medium-sized; v_gene: TRBV6-4; j_gene: TRBJ2-3; CDR3aa: CASSAGGEGDTQYF; CDR3nt: TGTGCCAGCAGTGCCGGCGGGGAAGGAGATACGCAGTATTTT
d_gene: TRBD1; abundance: few; v_gene: TRBV6-4; j_gene: TRBJ2-1; CDR3aa: CATSDSPGQGAREQFF; CDR3nt: TGTGCCACCAGTGACTCTCCGGGACAGGGGGCGCGTGAGCAGTTCTTC
d_gene: .; abundance: many; v_gene: TRBV3-1; j_gene: TRBJ2-1; CDR3aa: CASSQVRLREQFF; CDR3nt: TGTGCCAGCAGCCAAGTCAGGTTAAGGGAGCAGTTCTTC
d_gene: TRBD1; abundance: .; v_gene: TRBV7-9; j_gene: TRBJ2-6; CDR3aa: CAAQGASSGANVLTF; CDR3nt: TGTGCCGCACAGGGGGCTTCCTCTGGGGCCAACGTCCTGACTTTC
d_gene: .; abundance: many; v_gene: TRBV20-1; j_gene: TRBJ1-2; CDR3aa: CSARDLADYGYTF; CDR3nt: TGCAGTGCTAGAGATCTGGCAGACTATGGCTACACCTTC
d_gene: .; abundance: few; v_gene: TRBV20-1; j_gene: TRBJ2-1; CDR3aa: CSAMEYNEQFF; CDR3nt: TGCAGTGCCATGGAATACAATGAGCAGTTCTTC
d_gene: .; abundance: few; v_gene: TRBV20-1; j_gene: TRBJ2-1; CDR3aa: CSARGLSGPYNEQFF; CDR3nt: TGCAGTGCTAGAGGCCTTAGCGGACCGTACAATGAGCAGTTCTTC
d_gene: TRBD1; abundance: few; v_gene: TRBV3-1; j_gene: TRBJ1-1; CDR3aa: CASSRYDRGKAFF; CDR3nt: TGTGCCAGCAGCCGATATGACAGGGGAAAAGCTTTCTTT
d_gene: .; abundance: .; v_gene: TRBV29-1; j_gene: TRBJ2-1; CDR3aa: CSVEPPNEQFF; CDR3nt: TGCAGCGTTGAGCCCCCCAATGAGCAGTTCTTC
d_gene: .; abundance: .; v_gene: TRBV2; j_gene: TRBJ2-1; CDR3aa: CASYDPSYNEQFF; CDR3nt: TGTGCCAGCTACGATCCGTCCTACAATGAGCAGTTCTTC
d_gene: .; abundance: many; v_gene: TRBV29-1; j_gene: TRBJ2-1; CDR3aa: CSVKPVRSEQFF; CDR3nt: TGCAGCGTCAAGCCCGTTAGGAGTGAGCAGTTCTTC
d_gene: .; abundance: many; v_gene: TRBV6-6; j_gene: TRBJ2-3; CDR3aa: CATLASPTDTQYF; CDR3nt: TGTGCCACCCTGGCTAGCCCTACAGATACGCAGTATTTT
d_gene: TRBD2; abundance: many; v_gene: TRBV20-1; j_gene: TRBJ2-3; CDR3aa: CSARDSGAGFPYF; CDR3nt: TGCAGTGCTAGAGATAGCGGGGCTGGTTTCCCGTATTTT
d_gene: .; abundance: .; v_gene: TRBV11-3; j_gene: TRBJ2-1; CDR3aa: CASSRRARTDSYNEQFF; CDR3nt: TGTGCCAGCAGCCGTAGGGCCCGGACAGACTCCTACAATGAGCAGTTCTTC
d_gene: TRBD1; abundance: .; v_gene: TRBV12-3/TRBV12-4; j_gene: TRBJ2-5; CDR3aa: CASSRDRRETQYF; CDR3nt: TGTGCCAGCAGTCGGGACAGGAGAGAGACCCAGTACTTC
d_gene: TRBD1; abundance: few; v_gene: TRBV30; j_gene: TRBJ1-1; CDR3aa: CAWAPGTGPTEAFF; CDR3nt: TGTGCCTGGGCCCCCGGGACAGGGCCCACTGAAGCTTTCTTT
d_gene: TRBD2; abundance: many; v_gene: TRBV6-2/TRBV6-3; j_gene: TRBJ2-1; CDR3aa: CASSYVSSGSYEQFF; CDR3nt: TGTGCCAGCAGTTACGTCTCTAGCGGGAGTTATGAGCAGTTCTTC
d_gene: .; abundance: .; v_gene: TRBV11-2; j_gene: TRBJ2-3; CDR3aa: CASSWERTADTQYF; CDR3nt: TGTGCCAGCAGCTGGGAGCGGACGGCAGATACGCAGTATTTT
d_gene: .; abundance: many; v_gene: TRBV10-3; j_gene: TRBJ2-7; CDR3aa: CAISDEGLGIYEQYF; CDR3nt: TGTGCCATCAGTGACGAAGGCCTAGGGATCTACGAGCAGTACTTC
d_gene: .; abundance: .; v_gene: TRBV11-3; j_gene: TRBJ2-6; CDR3aa: CASSRRGSGANVLTF; CDR3nt: TGTGCCAGCAGCCGTCGGGGCTCTGGGGCCAACGTCCTGACTTTC
d_gene: .; abundance: many; v_gene: TRBV4-1; j_gene: TRBJ1-1; CDR3aa: CASRRRGRTETNTEAFF; CDR3nt: TGCGCCAGCAGGCGACGCGGAAGGACGGAAACGAACACTGAAGCTTTCTTT
d_gene: .; abundance: .; v_gene: TRBV21-1; j_gene: TRBJ2-7; CDR3aa: CASSKSTALEQYF; CDR3nt: TGTGCCAGCAGCAAATCGACAGCCCTCGAGCAGTACTTC
d_gene: .; abundance: many; v_gene: TRBV20-1; j_gene: TRBJ2-7; CDR3aa: CSASAEIYEQYF; CDR3nt: TGCAGTGCTAGTGCGGAAATCTACGAGCAGTACTTC
d_gene: TRBD1; abundance: many; v_gene: TRBV30; j_gene: TRBJ1-1; CDR3aa: CAWSGKGGRTEAFF; CDR3nt: TGTGCCTGGAGCGGTAAAGGGGGCAGGACTGAAGCTTTCTTT
d_gene: .; abundance: many; v_gene: TRBV6-4; j_gene: TRBJ2-1; CDR3aa: CASSDSGLDYNEQFF; CDR3nt: TGTGCCAGCAGTGACTCGGGACTTGATTACAATGAGCAGTTCTTC
d_gene: .; abundance: few; v_gene: TRBV12-5; j_gene: TRBJ1-1; CDR3aa: CASGLAPTGGLALNTEAFF; CDR3nt: TGTGCTAGTGGTTTGGCCCCAACAGGAGGGTTGGCCCTGAACACTGAAGCTTTCTTT
d_gene: .; abundance: many; v_gene: TRBV15; j_gene: TRBJ2-7; CDR3aa: CATSRVDGVYEQYF; CDR3nt: TGTGCCACCAGCAGAGTTGACGGAGTCTACGAGCAGTACTTC